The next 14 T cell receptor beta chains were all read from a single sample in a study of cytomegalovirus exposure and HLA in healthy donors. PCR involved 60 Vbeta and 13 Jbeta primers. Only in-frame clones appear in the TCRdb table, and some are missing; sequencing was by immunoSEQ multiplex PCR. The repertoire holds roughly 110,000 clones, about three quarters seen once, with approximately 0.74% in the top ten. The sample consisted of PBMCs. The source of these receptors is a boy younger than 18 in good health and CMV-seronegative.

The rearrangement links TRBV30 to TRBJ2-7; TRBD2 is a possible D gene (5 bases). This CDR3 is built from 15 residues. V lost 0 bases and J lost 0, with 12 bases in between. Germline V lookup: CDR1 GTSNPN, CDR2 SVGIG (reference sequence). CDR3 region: CAWSVYGKGSYEQYF. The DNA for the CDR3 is TGTGCCTGGAGTGTTTACGGGAAGGGCTCCTACGAGCAGTACTTC.

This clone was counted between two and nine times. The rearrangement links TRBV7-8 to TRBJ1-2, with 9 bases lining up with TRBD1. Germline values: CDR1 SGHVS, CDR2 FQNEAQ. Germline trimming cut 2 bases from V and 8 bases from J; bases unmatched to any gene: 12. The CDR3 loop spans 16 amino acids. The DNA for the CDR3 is TGTGCCAGCAGCTTATTTGAGGGACAGGGAATTTACGGCTACACCTTC. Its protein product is CASSLFEGQGIYGYTF.

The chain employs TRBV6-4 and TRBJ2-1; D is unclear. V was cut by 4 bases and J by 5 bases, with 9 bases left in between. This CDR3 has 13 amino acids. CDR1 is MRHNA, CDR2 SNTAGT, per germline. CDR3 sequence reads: CASSVTMNNEQFF. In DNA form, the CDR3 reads TGTGCCAGCAGTGTTACAATGAACAATGAGCAGTTCTTC.

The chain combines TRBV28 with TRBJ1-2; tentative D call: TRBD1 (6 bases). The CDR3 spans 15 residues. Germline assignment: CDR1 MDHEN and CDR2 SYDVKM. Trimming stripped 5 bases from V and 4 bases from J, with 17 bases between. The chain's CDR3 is CASSRLDSGAYGYTF. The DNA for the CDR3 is TGTGCCAGCAGTCGCCTAGACTCAGGGGCCTATGGCTACACCTTC.

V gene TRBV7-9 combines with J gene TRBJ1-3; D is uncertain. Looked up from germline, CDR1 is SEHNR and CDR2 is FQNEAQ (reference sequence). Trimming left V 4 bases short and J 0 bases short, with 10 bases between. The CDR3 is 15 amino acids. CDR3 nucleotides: TGTGCCAGCAGCTCCTCCAGTTTCTCTGGAAACACCATATATTTT. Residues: CASSSSSFSGNTIYF. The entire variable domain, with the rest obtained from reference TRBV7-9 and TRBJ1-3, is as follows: DTGVSQNPRHKITKRGQNVTFRCDPISEHNRLYWYRQTLGQGPEFLTYFQNEAQLEKSRLLSDRFSAERPKGSFSTLEIQRTEQGDSAMYLCASSSSSFSGNTIYFGEGSWLTVV.

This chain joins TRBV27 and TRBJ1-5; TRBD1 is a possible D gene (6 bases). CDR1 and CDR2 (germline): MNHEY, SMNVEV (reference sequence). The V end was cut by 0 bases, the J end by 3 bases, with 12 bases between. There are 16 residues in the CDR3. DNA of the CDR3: TGTGCCAGCAGTTTATCTTCCGGGGACATCAATCAGCCCCAGCATTTT. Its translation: CASSLSSGDINQPQHF.

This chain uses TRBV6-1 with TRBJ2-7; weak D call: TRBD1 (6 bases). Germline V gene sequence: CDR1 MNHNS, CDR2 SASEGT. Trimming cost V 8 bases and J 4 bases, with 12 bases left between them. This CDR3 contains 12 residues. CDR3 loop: CASGRQVYEQYF. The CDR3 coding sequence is TGTGCCAGCGGAAGACAGGTGTACGAGCAGTACTTC.

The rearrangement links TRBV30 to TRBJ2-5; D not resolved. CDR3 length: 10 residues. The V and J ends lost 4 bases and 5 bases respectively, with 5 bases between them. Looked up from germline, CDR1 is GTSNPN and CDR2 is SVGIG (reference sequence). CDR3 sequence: CAWNGETQYF. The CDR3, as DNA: TGTGCCTGGAACGGGGAGACCCAGTACTTC.

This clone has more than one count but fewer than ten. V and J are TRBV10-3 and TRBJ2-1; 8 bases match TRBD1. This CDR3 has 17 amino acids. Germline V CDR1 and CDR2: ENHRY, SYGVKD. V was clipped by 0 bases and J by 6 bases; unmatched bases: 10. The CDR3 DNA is TGTGCCATCAGTGAGTCCTTAAGGGACAGGAGGACCAATGAGCAGTTCTTC. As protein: CAISESLRDRRTNEQFF.

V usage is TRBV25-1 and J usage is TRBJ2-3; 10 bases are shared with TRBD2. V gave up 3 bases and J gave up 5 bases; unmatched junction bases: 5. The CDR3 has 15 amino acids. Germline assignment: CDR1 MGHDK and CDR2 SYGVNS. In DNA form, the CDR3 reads TGTGCCAGCAGTGATCCAGCGGGAGGGGTAGATACGCAGTATTTT. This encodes CASSDPAGGVDTQYF. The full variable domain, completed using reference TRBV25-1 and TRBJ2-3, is EADIYQTPRYLVIGTGKKITLECSQTMGHDKMYWYQQDPGMELHLIHYSYGVNSTEKGDLSSESTVSRIRTEHFPLTLESARPSHTSQYLCASSDPAGGVDTQYFGPGTRLTVL.

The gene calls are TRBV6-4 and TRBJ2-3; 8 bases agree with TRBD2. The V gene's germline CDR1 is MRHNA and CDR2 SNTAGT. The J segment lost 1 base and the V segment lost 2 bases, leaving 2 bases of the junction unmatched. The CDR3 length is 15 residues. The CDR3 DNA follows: TGTGCCAGCAGTGACGGAGCGGGGGGCACAGATACGCAGTATTTT. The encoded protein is CASSDGAGGTDTQYF.

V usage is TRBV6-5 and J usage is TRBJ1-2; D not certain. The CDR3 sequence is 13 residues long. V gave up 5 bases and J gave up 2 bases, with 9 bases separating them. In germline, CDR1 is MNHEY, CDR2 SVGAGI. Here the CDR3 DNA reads TGTGCCAGCAGTCCACAGCTGAACTATGGCTACACCTTC. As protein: CASSPQLNYGYTF.

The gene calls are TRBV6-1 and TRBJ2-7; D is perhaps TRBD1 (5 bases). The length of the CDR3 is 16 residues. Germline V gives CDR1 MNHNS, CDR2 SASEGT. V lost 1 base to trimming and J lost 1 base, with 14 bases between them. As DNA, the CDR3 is TGTGCCAGCAGTGAAGGGCGCAGGGCCCAATCCTACGAGCAGTACTTC. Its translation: CASSEGRRAQSYEQYF.

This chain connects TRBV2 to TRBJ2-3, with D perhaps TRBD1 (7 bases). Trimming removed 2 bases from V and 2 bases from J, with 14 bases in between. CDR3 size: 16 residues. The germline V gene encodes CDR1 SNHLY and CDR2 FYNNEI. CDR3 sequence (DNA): TGTGCCAGCAGTGAAAGGGGCAGGGGGGACACAGATACGCAGTATTTT. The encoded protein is CASSERGRGDTDTQYF.